These 25 T cell receptor beta chains were all obtained from the same sample, sequenced in a study of blood T cell repertoires in COVID-19. The protocol was immunoSEQ multiplex PCR, while the TCRdb copy is restricted to in-frame clones and leaves out a portion. The repertoire holds roughly 150,000 clones, around four fifths seen once, with around 3.5% in the top ten. What was sequenced was peripheral blood. The receptors were sampled from an elderly woman with acute or convalescent COVID-19.

This clone was picked up one time. The chain carries TRBV7-9 and TRBJ1-5; TRBD1 agrees at 7 bases. The V segment lost 5 bases and the J segment 0 bases; nucleotides outside the gene matches: 4. This CDR3 region has 15 residues. Germline loops: CDR1 SEHNR, CDR2 FQNEAQ (reference sequence). The CDR3 here is CASSTTGNSNQPQHF. CDR3 in DNA: TGTGCCAGCAGCACGACAGGGAATAGCAATCAGCCCCAGCATTTT.

The chain links TRBV11-2 to TRBJ2-3; the D gene is possibly TRBD1 (5 bases). The CDR3 consists of 13 residues. The germline gives CDR1 SGHAT, CDR2 FQNNGV. Trimming removed 7 bases at V and 0 bases at J, with 8 bases between. Written as DNA, the CDR3 is TGTGCCAGCACCCCAGGGAGCACAGATACGCAGTATTTT. It codes for CASTPGSTDTQYF.

Only a few counts were recorded for this clone. The V and J genes are TRBV6-1 and TRBJ1-2; 8 bases line up with TRBD1. Germline V gene sequence: CDR1 MNHNS, CDR2 SASEGT. The V segment lost 3 bases and the J segment 7 bases; nucleotides outside the gene matches: 4. The CDR3 has 13 amino acids. CDR3 nucleotides: TGTGCCAGCAGTGACGGACAGGGATTTGGCTACACCTTC. Translating it yields CASSDGQGFGYTF.

V is TRBV5-1 and J is TRBJ2-3, with 13 bases fitting TRBD2. Trimming at V came to 0 bases and at J to 5 bases, leaving 3 bases not matched to a gene. CDR3 length equals 16 residues. The V gene's germline CDR1 is SGHRS and CDR2 YFSETQ. The CDR3 loop reads CASSLGLAGGRDTQYF. DNA for the CDR3: TGCGCCAGCAGCTTGGGACTAGCGGGGGGCCGAGATACGCAGTATTTT.

This chain links TRBV3-1 (or the pseudogene TRBV3-2) with TRBJ2-7; D perhaps matches TRBD1 (6 bases). V was clipped by 3 bases and J by 0 bases, with 6 bases between them. This CDR3 spans 13 amino acids. Per germline, CDR1 LGHDT and CDR2 YNNKEL (reference sequence). As DNA, the CDR3 is TGTGCCAGCAGCCAGGGGGCCTCCTACGAGCAGTACTTC. This translates into CASSQGASYEQYF.

The CDR3 spells CASSMGHTGGGDSPLHF. The CDR3 bases are TGTGCCAGTAGTATGGGCCACACAGGGGGCGGAGATTCACCCCTCCACTTT. The gene calls are TRBV19 and TRBJ1-6, with 9 bases that match TRBD1. CDR1 and CDR2 from the germline V gene are LNHDA and SQIVND (reference sequence). This CDR3 is 17 amino acids long. With 3 bases clipped from V and 8 bases from J, the junction kept 11 bases outside the gene matches.

This rearrangement joins TRBV2 to TRBJ1-5; 8 positions match TRBD1. The CDR3 is 15 amino acids. Germline CDR1 SNHLY, CDR2 FYNNEI. Unmatched junction bases numbered 11, after V lost 8 bases and J lost 5 bases. The CDR3 is CASGGDRGWDQPQHF. Written as DNA, the CDR3 is TGTGCCAGCGGGGGCGACAGGGGATGGGATCAGCCCCAGCATTTT.

The rearrangement links TRBV5-8 to TRBJ2-1; 9 nucleotides align to TRBD2. Germline CDR1 SGHTS, CDR2 YDEGEE. The CDR3 loop spans 19 amino acids. Trimming at V came to 0 bases and at J to 4 bases, leaving 14 bases not matched to a gene. Written as DNA, the CDR3 is TGTGCCAGCAGCTTGGTCAGGCGAAGCGGGCTAGCGGGGTACAATGAGCAGTTCTTC. Its translation: CASSLVRRSGLAGYNEQFF.

This clone came up a few times. This chain links TRBV29-1 with TRBJ1-2, with a tentative D call TRBD1 (5 bases). Trimming removed 4 bases at V and 5 bases at J, with 11 bases between. The CDR3 spans 12 residues. Germline V gene data show CDR1 as SQVTM and CDR2 as ANQGSEA. CDR3 sequence (DNA): TGCAGCGTTGGGGGCGGGGGATATGGCTACACCTTC. Translating gives CSVGGGGYGYTF.

This chain connects TRBV10-3 to TRBJ1-5; possibly TRBD1 for D (5 bases). The CDR3 spans 15 residues. Trimming left V 3 bases short and J 1 base short, with 10 bases between. In germline, CDR1 is ENHRY, CDR2 SYGVKD. Written as DNA, the CDR3 is TGTGCCATCAGTGATGCAGGGAAAAGCAATCAGCCCCAGCATTTT. Residues: CAISDAGKSNQPQHF.

V usage is TRBV5-8 and J usage is TRBJ1-2; a weak D match, TRBD1 (5 bases). V lost 4 bases, J lost 0 bases, and 13 bases lay in between. The CDR3 is 15 residues long. From germline, CDR1 is SGHTS and CDR2 YDEGEE. This CDR3 reads CASSVFTGANYGYTF. Here the CDR3 DNA reads TGTGCCAGCAGCGTTTTCACAGGAGCTAACTATGGCTACACCTTC.

The chain joins TRBV3-1 (or the pseudogene TRBV3-2) to TRBJ1-4; D unresolved. Germline V CDR1 and CDR2: LGHDT, YNNKEL (reference sequence). This CDR3 region has 14 residues. Trimming stripped 3 bases from V and 7 bases from J, with 12 bases between. DNA of the CDR3: TGTGCCAGCAGCCACGGAGGGCTAGGTGAAAAACTGTTTTTT. It codes for CASSHGGLGEKLFF.

The rearrangement joins TRBV7-9 to TRBJ2-2, with 7 bases matching TRBD1. V was clipped by 6 bases and J by 2 bases; unmatched bases: 6. Germline V gene sequence: CDR1 SEHNR, CDR2 FQNEAQ (reference sequence). CDR3 size: 15 residues. As DNA, the CDR3 is TGTGCCAGCAGGAACCGACAGGGAAACACCGGGGAGCTGTTTTTT. As protein: CASRNRQGNTGELFF. Full variable domain (missing parts from reference TRBV7-9 and TRBJ2-2): DTGVSQNPRHKITKRGQNVTFRCDPISEHNRLYWYRQTLGQGPEFLTYFQNEAQLEKSRLLSDRFSAERPKGSFSTLEIQRTEQGDSAMYLCASRNRQGNTGELFFGEGSRLTVL.

The V call is TRBV29-1, the J call TRBJ2-7, with TRBD1 identical over 8 bases. CDR1 SQVTM and CDR2 ANQGSEA come from the germline V gene. This CDR3 contains 15 residues. Trimming cost V 6 bases and J 3 bases; bases outside gene matches: 13. CDR3 amino acids: CSVALSGGVGYEQYF. In nucleotides, the CDR3 is TGCAGCGTAGCCCTATCAGGGGGCGTAGGCTACGAGCAGTACTTC.

This clone was seen once. The genes are TRBV6-5 and TRBJ1-6; 9 bases line up with TRBD1. V was pared by 6 bases and J by 7 bases, with 4 bases of the junction left unmatched. Germline CDR1 is MNHEY and CDR2 is SVGAGI. The CDR3 totals 14 residues. The CDR3 region is CASRLQGANSPLHF. CDR3 bases: TGTGCCAGCAGGCTACAGGGGGCCAATTCACCCCTCCACTTT.

The chain recombines TRBV7-2 with TRBJ2-1; 11 nucleotides agree with TRBD2. CDR3 length: 15 residues. V shed 5 bases, J shed 8 bases, and the junction held 8 bases outside the gene matches. CDR1 and CDR2 (germline): SGHTA, FQGNSA. Here the CDR3 reads CASSRPGLAEDEQFF. CDR3 DNA sequence: TGTGCCAGCAGCCGGCCGGGACTAGCGGAAGATGAGCAGTTCTTC.

The rearrangement links TRBV3-1 (or the pseudogene TRBV3-2) to TRBJ2-7, with a weak D call TRBD1 (6 bases). This CDR3 spans 17 amino acids. Germline CDR1 and CDR2: LGHDT and YNNKEL (reference sequence). V was clipped by 0 bases and J by 3 bases, with 18 bases between them. The CDR3 here is CASSQDGKDRTDYEQYF. CDR3 sequence (DNA): TGTGCCAGCAGCCAAGATGGGAAAGACCGGACAGACTACGAGCAGTACTTC.

The chain couples TRBV2 to TRBJ2-5; 7 nucleotides align to TRBD2. V trimming: 10 bases; J trimming: 5 bases; junction bases outside the gene matches: 10. The germline gives CDR1 SNHLY, CDR2 FYNNEI. The CDR3 is made up of 13 amino acids. The DNA of the CDR3 is TGTGCCACCATGCGCGGGGGTGGGGAGACCCAGTACTTC. Amino acids: CATMRGGGETQYF.

The J gene is TRBJ2-5, the V gene TRBV19, with D possibly TRBD1 on 8 matching bases. Germline-derived CDR1 and CDR2 are LNHDA and SQIVND (reference sequence). This CDR3 has 14 amino acids. Trimming left V 10 bases short and J 5 bases short, with 20 bases between. The CDR3 DNA is TGTGCCACCGTACCGACAGGGGAGGGGGAGACCCAGTACTTC. Protein product: CATVPTGEGETQYF.

The rearrangement links TRBV6-5 to TRBJ2-1; 9 positions match TRBD2. The CDR3 is 15 residues long. CDR1 and CDR2 (germline): MNHEY, SVGAGI. The ends lost 0 bases at V and 6 bases at J; junction bases unmatched: 3. Here the CDR3 reads CASSYSREGSNEQFF. DNA of the CDR3: TGTGCCAGCAGTTACTCGCGGGAGGGGAGCAATGAGCAGTTCTTC.

The chain links TRBV9 to TRBJ2-2, with D possibly TRBD2 on 6 matching bases. This CDR3 region has 16 residues. Deletions cut 4 bases from V and 0 bases from J, with 13 bases between. The germline V gene has CDR1 SGDLS and CDR2 YYNGEE. The CDR3 DNA reads TGTGCCAGCAGCCCCCGCAGGGACTCGAACACCGGGGAGCTGTTTTTT. Protein sequence: CASSPRRDSNTGELFF.

This CDR3 reads CASSQDDRSGNTIYF. The CDR3 DNA reads TGTGCCAGCAGCCAAGATGACAGGTCTGGAAACACCATATATTTT. This sequence joins TRBV3-1 (or the pseudogene TRBV3-2) and TRBJ1-3; perhaps TRBD1 as D (6 bases). CDR1 and CDR2 (germline): LGHDT, YNNKEL (reference sequence). V was trimmed by 0 bases and J by 1 base, leaving 7 bases between them. The CDR3 spans 15 residues.

The chain uses TRBV7-2 and TRBJ1-5, with 8 nucleotides matching TRBD1. This CDR3 is 17 amino acids long. V lost 5 bases, J lost 3 bases, and 12 bases stayed unmatched. CDR1 and CDR2 from the germline V gene are SGHTA and FQGNSA. CDR3 amino acids: CASSPAGGELSNQPQHF. Here the CDR3 DNA reads TGTGCCAGCAGCCCGGCAGGGGGCGAACTCTCCAATCAGCCCCAGCATTTT.

J is TRBJ2-5 and V is TRBV10-3; the D is unclear. This CDR3 comprises 13 residues. V lost 6 bases, J lost 0 bases, and 8 bases lay in between. Germline values: CDR1 ENHRY, CDR2 SYGVKD. The DNA for the CDR3 is TGTGCCATCAGGAACATGAACCAAGAGACCCAGTACTTC. As protein: CAIRNMNQETQYF.

The J gene is TRBJ2-3, the V gene TRBV6-6, with 13 bases fitting TRBD2. V shed 1 base, J shed 10 bases, and the junction held 5 bases outside the gene matches. CDR1 and CDR2 (germline): MNHNY, SVGAGI (reference sequence). The CDR3 extends over 15 amino acids. The CDR3 is CASSYLTSGGDPQYF. Written as DNA, the CDR3 is TGTGCCAGCAGTTACTTAACTAGCGGGGGGGATCCGCAGTATTTT.